This T cell receptor (beta chain) was documented in a study of regulatory T cells in long-lasting Graves disease. This clonotype was found many times. Its antigen is currently unknown. Study results and caveats: The study found TRBV28, TRBJ1-2 and TRBJ2-5 favored in persistent disease.

Described time point: newly diagnosed GD, antithyroid drugs for less than 3 months. Extracted RNA from PBMCs served as the source of the TCR library. For TCR beta, libraries came from iRepertoire HTBI primers and Arm-PCR of CDR3 regions. TCRdb passed the multiplex PCR reads through MiXCR, listing each CDR3 protein once. There are 400,000 to 500,000 distinct CDR3 sequences in the sample; 15% to 20% occur only once, and 23% lies in the top ten. Trimming left V 3 bases short and J 6 bases short, with 14 bases between. Germline loops: CDR1 DFQATT, CDR2 SNEGSKA (reference sequence). The CDR3 is 13 residues long. This sample also appeared in a second study, on T cells in Graves' hyperthyroidism and ophthalmopathy. That investigation notes: Absence of ophthalmopathy progression within 18 months defined stable Graves' hyperthyroidism. Patients aged 18 to 65 had newly diagnosed hyperthyroidism lasting under 2 months. Patients with uncontrolled infections, other autoimmune diseases, pregnancy or lactation were excluded.

The receptor comes from a woman between 18 and 30 years old with Graves disease. The V call is TRBV20-1, the J call TRBJ1-1, with D maybe TRBD1 (5 bases). Sequenced material: peripheral blood mononuclear cells (PBMCs), taken at new diagnosis, from a patient treated with antithyroid drugs. The CDR3 loop is CSASPWGGAEAFF. CDR3 DNA sequence: TGCAGTGCTAGTCCCTGGGGGGGGGCTGAAGCTTTCTTT.